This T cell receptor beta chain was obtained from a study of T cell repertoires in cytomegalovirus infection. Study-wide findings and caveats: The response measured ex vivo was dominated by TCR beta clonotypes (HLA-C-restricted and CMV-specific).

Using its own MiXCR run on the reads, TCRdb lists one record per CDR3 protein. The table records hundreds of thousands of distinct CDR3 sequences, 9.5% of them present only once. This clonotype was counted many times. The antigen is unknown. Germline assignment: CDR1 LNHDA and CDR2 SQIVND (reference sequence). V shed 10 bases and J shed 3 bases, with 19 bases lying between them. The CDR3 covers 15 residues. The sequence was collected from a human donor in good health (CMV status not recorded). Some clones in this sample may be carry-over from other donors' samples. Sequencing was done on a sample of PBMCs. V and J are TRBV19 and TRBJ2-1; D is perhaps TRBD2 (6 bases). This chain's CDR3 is CATLGRGGSYNEQFF. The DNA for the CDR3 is TGTGCCACCTTGGGTAGGGGAGGCAGCTACAATGAGCAGTTCTTC.